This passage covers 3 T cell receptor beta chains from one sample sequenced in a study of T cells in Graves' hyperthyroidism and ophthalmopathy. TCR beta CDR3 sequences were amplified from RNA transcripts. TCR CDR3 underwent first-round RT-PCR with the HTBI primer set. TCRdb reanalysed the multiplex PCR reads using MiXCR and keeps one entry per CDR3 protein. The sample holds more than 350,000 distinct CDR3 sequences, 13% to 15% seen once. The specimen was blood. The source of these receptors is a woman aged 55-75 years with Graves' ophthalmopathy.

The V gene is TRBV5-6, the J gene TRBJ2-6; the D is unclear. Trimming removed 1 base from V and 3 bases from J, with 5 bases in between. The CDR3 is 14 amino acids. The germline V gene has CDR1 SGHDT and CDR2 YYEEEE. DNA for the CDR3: TGTGCCAGCAGCTTGCCAGTTGGGGCCAACGTCCTGACTTTC. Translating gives CASSLPVGANVLTF.

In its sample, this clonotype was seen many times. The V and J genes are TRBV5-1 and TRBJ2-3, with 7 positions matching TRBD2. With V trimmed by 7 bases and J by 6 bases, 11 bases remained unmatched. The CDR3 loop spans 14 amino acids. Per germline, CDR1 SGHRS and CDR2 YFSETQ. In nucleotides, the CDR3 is TGCGCCAGCCGGACTAGTGGATTAGGGGATACGCAGTATTTT. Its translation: CASRTSGLGDTQYF. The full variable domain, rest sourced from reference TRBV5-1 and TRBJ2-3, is KAGVTQTPRYLIKTRGQQVTLSCSPISGHRSVSWYQQTPGQGLQFLFEYFSETQRNKGNFPGRFSGRQFSNSRSEMNVSTLELGDSALYLCASRTSGLGDTQYFGPGTRLTVL.

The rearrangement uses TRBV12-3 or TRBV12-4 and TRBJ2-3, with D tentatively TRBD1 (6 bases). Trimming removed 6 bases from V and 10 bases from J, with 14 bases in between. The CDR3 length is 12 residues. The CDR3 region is CASSRGQKAQYF. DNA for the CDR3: TGTGCCAGCAGCAGAGGACAGAAGGCGCAGTATTTT.